The TCR beta chain described here comes from a study of T cells in Graves' hyperthyroidism and ophthalmopathy. Template material for amplifying TCR beta CDR3 regions consisted of RNA transcripts. When the TCR CDR3 underwent first-round RT-PCR, the HTBI primer set was used. TCRdb independently ran MiXCR on the multiplex PCR reads; one entry per CDR3 protein. The sample contains about 640,000 distinct CDR3 sequences, less than 25% of which appear only once. The source is a man younger than 45 with Graves' ophthalmopathy. The source material was blood.

In DNA form, the CDR3 reads TGTGCCAGCAGTCCTCTCGCGGACTACGAGCAGTACTTC. Translation gives CASSPLADYEQYF. The rearrangement uses TRBV27 and TRBJ2-7; D unclear. The V gene lost 5 bases and the J gene lost 3 bases, with 11 bases spanning the gap. The CDR3 runs to 13 residues. Germline values: CDR1 MNHEY, CDR2 SMNVEV (reference sequence).